Listed below are T cell receptor beta chains from one sample, sequenced in a study of cytomegalovirus exposure and HLA in healthy donors. Only in-frame clones appear in the TCRdb table, and some are missing; sequencing was by immunoSEQ multiplex PCR. This repertoire comprises about 44,000 clones; its ten largest clones make up 7.5% to 9%. The sequenced material came from PBMCs. All receptors come from a male donor in good health and CMV-seronegative. The CDR3 runs from the conserved cysteine through the conserved F or W. A D gene is named only where the DNA matches it firmly.

J,V,D,CDR3,DNA
TRBJ1-1,TRBV28,TRBD1,CASIETGLNTEAFF,TGTGCCAGCATTGAGACAGGGTTGAACACTGAAGCTTTCTTT
TRBJ1-2,TRBV9,NA,CASSVTSRNGYTF,TGTGCCAGCAGCGTAACCTCCAGGAATGGCTACACCTTC
TRBJ2-3,TRBV19,TRBD2,CASSVVGLAGGDTQYF,TGTGCCAGTAGCGTGGTGGGACTAGCGGGAGGAGATACGCAGTATTTT
TRBJ2-3,TRBV2,TRBD2,CASSTRPGLANTQYF,TGTGCCAGCAGTACTCGCCCGGGACTAGCAAATACGCAGTATTTT
TRBJ1-3,TRBV10-1,TRBD1,CAAAAGQASTIYF,TGCGCCGCAGCGGCCGGACAGGCGTCCACCATATATTTT
TRBJ2-7,TRBV7-9,NA,CASSPGQGSRYEQYF,TGTGCCAGCAGCCCAGGCCAGGGGTCTAGGTACGAGCAGTACTTC
TRBJ1-1,TRBV13,NA,CASSYTGSNTEAFF,TGTGCCAGCAGCTACACTGGGAGTAACACTGAAGCTTTCTTT
TRBJ1-1,TRBV7-9,NA,CASSPAGRANTEAFF,TGTGCCAGCAGCCCGGCGGGACGGGCCAACACTGAAGCTTTCTTT
TRBJ2-7,TRBV6-5,TRBD2,CASSYSLAGVYEQYF,TGTGCCAGCAGTTACTCGCTAGCGGGAGTCTACGAGCAGTACTTC
TRBJ2-5,TRBV19,TRBD2,CASSMRGTETQYF,TGTGCCAGTAGTATGCGGGGGACGGAGACCCAGTACTTC
TRBJ1-2,TRBV6-6,TRBD1,CASSSDRAGGYTF,TGTGCCAGCAGTTCCGACAGGGCGGGTGGCTACACCTTC
TRBJ2-3,TRBV5-8,TRBD2,CASRWTSGSTDTQYF,TGTGCCAGCAGATGGACTAGCGGTAGCACAGATACGCAGTATTTT
TRBJ1-5,TRBV6-1,NA,CASSEYGGSNQPQHF,TGTGCCAGCAGTGAATATGGAGGTAGCAATCAGCCCCAGCATTTT
TRBJ2-7,TRBV9,NA,CASSVRLGTFYEQYF,TGTGCCAGCAGCGTACGTCTCGGGACTTTCTACGAGCAGTACTTC
TRBJ2-5,TRBV25-1,NA,CASTGKETQYF,TGTGCCAGCACAGGGAAAGAGACCCAGTACTTC
TRBJ2-3,TRBV5-1,TRBD2,CASSLEGLAGTQYF,TGCGCCAGCAGCTTGGAAGGACTAGCGGGGACGCAGTATTTT
TRBJ2-5,TRBV4-1,TRBD1,CASSQPGQPQETQYF,TGCGCCAGCAGCCAACCGGGACAGCCTCAAGAGACCCAGTACTTC
TRBJ2-5,TRBV5-6,NA,CASSSTVLETQYF,TGTGCCAGCAGCTCGACAGTCTTAGAGACCCAGTACTTC
TRBJ1-1,TRBV4-3,TRBD1,CASSQVGKQGVAFF,TGCGCCAGCAGCCAAGTGGGTAAACAGGGGGTAGCTTTCTTT
TRBJ1-2,TRBV4-1,NA,CASSHVAGTQLLYGYTF,TGCGCCAGCAGCCACGTTGCCGGGACACAACTTCTCTATGGCTACACCTTC
TRBJ1-3,TRBV7-8,NA,CASSKSPGTGTFSGNTIYF,TGTGCCAGCAGCAAGAGCCCCGGGACGGGGACTTTCTCTGGAAACACCATATATTTT
TRBJ2-7,TRBV5-1,TRBD2,CASSRTSGSQKTGEQYF,TGCGCCAGCAGCCGGACTAGCGGGAGTCAGAAAACCGGGGAGCAGTACTTC
TRBJ1-5,TRBV5-6,TRBD1,CASSLATGDRNQPQHF,TGTGCCAGCAGCTTGGCGACAGGGGATCGGAATCAGCCCCAGCATTTT
TRBJ2-7,TRBV2,TRBD2,CASSTTRTSSYEQYF,TGTGCCAGCAGTACAACCCGGACTAGCTCCTACGAGCAGTACTTC